This T cell receptor (beta chain) was sequenced in a study of T-cell reconstitution after alpha-beta-depleted transplantation in children. Findings of the study overall: The origin of alpha-beta T cells about two months after transplant was reportedly several hundred expanded graft clones. Where some patients showed high TCRbeta diversity at day 60, it came from recipient T cells and thymic progenitors that had survived.

Unique molecular identifiers were incorporated during preparation of the TCRbeta library. TCRdb processed the PCR reads anew with MiXCR; each CDR3 protein has one entry. The sample lists approximately 980,000 distinct CDR3 sequences, about 29% occurring once. To note about this clonotype: Its antigen is currently unknown.

The length of the CDR3 is 14 residues. V lost 4 bases, J lost 4 bases, and 14 bases lay in between. The TCR sequence derives from a boy less than two years old who had a stem cell transplant for SCID, so the T cells may come from the graft donor. This chain connects TRBV12-3 or TRBV12-4 to TRBJ2-7; perhaps TRBD2 as D (5 bases). Sample: PBMCs, mostly from graft donor cells, taken 360 days after TCRalphabeta/CD19-depleted stem cell transplant. DNA for the CDR3: TGTGCCAGCAGTTCTGGTCCGAGGGCTTACGAGCAGTACTTC. As protein: CASSSGPRAYEQYF.